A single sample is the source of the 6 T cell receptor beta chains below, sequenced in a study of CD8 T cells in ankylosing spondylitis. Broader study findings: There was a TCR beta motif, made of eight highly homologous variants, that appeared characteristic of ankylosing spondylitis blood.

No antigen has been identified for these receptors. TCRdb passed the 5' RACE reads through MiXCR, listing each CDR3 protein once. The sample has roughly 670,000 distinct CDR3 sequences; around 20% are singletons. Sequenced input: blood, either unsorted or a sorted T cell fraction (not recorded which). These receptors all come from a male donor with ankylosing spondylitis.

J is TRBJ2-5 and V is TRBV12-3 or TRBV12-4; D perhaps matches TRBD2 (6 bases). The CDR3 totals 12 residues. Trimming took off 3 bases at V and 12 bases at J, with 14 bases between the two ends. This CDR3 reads CASSFTGREEYF. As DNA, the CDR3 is TGTGCCAGCAGTTTCACGGGCAGGGAGGAGTACTTC.

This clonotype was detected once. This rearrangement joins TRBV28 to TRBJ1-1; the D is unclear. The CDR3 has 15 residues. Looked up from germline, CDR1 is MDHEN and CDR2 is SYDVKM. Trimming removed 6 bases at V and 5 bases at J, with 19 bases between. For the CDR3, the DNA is TGTGCCAGCAGCCCCCGGACGCAGAGAACGACTGAAGCTTTCTTT. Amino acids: CASSPRTQRTTEAFF. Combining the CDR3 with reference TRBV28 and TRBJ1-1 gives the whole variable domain DVKVTQSSRYLVKRTGEKVFLECVQDMDHENMFWYRQDPGLGLRLIYFSYDVKMKEKGDIPEGYSVSREKKERFSLILESASTNQTSMYLCASSPRTQRTTEAFFGQGTRLTVV.

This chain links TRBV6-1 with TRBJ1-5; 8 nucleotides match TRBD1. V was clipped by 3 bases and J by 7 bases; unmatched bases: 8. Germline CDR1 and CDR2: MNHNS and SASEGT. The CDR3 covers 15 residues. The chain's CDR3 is CASSDTGGGGQPQHF. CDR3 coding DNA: TGTGCCAGCAGTGACACAGGGGGAGGAGGGCAGCCCCAGCATTTT.

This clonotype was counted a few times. CDR3 loop: CSARPLAGDRNEQFF. The CDR3 region has the DNA TGCAGTGCTAGACCACTAGCGGGAGACCGCAATGAGCAGTTCTTC. The gene calls are TRBV20-1 and TRBJ2-1; 11 nucleotides match TRBD2. Germline CDR1 reads DFQATT; CDR2 reads SNEGSKA (reference sequence). The CDR3 totals 15 residues. The V gene end was trimmed by 2 bases and the J gene end by 6 bases; junction bases not matched to a gene: 6.

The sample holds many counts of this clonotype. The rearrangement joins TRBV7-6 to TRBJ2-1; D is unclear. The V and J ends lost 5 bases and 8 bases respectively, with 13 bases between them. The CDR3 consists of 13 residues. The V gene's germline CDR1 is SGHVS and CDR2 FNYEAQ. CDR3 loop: CASSPRLEYEQFF. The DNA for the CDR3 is TGTGCCAGCAGCCCCCGCCTCGAGTATGAGCAGTTCTTC.

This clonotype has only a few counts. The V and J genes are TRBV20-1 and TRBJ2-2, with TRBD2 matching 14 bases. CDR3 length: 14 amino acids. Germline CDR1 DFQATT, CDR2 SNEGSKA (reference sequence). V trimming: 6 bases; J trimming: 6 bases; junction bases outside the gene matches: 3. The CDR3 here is CSAKTSGRAGELFF. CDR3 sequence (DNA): TGCAGTGCGAAGACTAGCGGGAGGGCCGGGGAGCTGTTTTTT.